The rows below give T cell receptor beta chains drawn from one sample of a study of tumor T cells in aggressive B-cell lymphoma. TCRdb keeps only in-frame clones here, not all; method: immunoSEQ multiplex PCR. The sample lists roughly 10,000 clones, roughly 85% seen once, with 4% to 5% in the top ten. Material for sequencing was tumor tissue. Receptors were obtained from an adult with diffuse large B cell lymphoma. The CDR3 runs from the conserved cysteine through the conserved F or W. The D gene is left open where the match is weak. Not every row has a clone size; where given, it reads once, few, many or a size class.

cdr3_aa cdr3_nt d_call v_call clone_size j_call
CASSRDRGSYEQYF TGTGCCAGCAGCAGAGACAGGGGCTCCTACGAGCAGTACTTC TRBD1 TRBV2 few TRBJ2-7
CASSAGGYTDTQYF TGTGCCAGCAGCGCGGGAGGGTACACAGATACGCAGTATTTT TRBD2 TRBV5-4 NA TRBJ2-3
CASRSWTLYGYTF TGTGCCAGCAGGTCCTGGACACTCTATGGCTACACCTTC NA TRBV6-5 NA TRBJ1-2
CASSIAAWSSGNTIYF TGTGCCAGTAGTATTGCAGCTTGGAGCTCTGGAAACACCATATATTTT NA TRBV19 few TRBJ1-3
CASSPGGSGANVLTF TGTGCCAGCAGCCCCGGGGGGTCTGGGGCCAACGTCCTGACTTTC TRBD2 TRBV7-2 few TRBJ2-6
CSADSWTSGSAGELFF TGCAGCGCCGACAGCTGGACTAGCGGGAGTGCCGGGGAGCTGTTTTTT TRBD2 TRBV29-1 NA TRBJ2-2
CASSERGAQETQYF TGCGCCAGCAGTGAACGGGGGGCCCAAGAGACCCAGTACTTC NA TRBV10-1 NA TRBJ2-5
CASSSSGQLPNF TGTGCCAGCAGCTCAAGCGGACAGCTCCCCAACTTC NA TRBV7-2 NA TRBJ2-4
CASSDMGQSTDTQYF TGTGCCAGCAGTGATATGGGACAGAGCACAGATACGCAGTATTTT TRBD1 TRBV6-1 NA TRBJ2-3
CASGGGRLDGYTF TGTGCCAGCGGGGGGGGCAGGCTTGATGGCTACACCTTC NA TRBV6-5 NA TRBJ1-2
CASSLNRGTGELFF TGTGCCAGCAGCTTGAACAGGGGGACCGGGGAGCTGTTTTTT TRBD1 TRBV5-4 NA TRBJ2-2
CASSPGRGNTEAFF TGTGCCAGCTCACCGGGAAGGGGGAACACTGAAGCTTTCTTT NA TRBV18 NA TRBJ1-1
CASSLEGQGLYEQYF TGTGCCAGCAGCTTAGAAGGCCAGGGCCTCTACGAGCAGTACTTC NA TRBV7-2 NA TRBJ2-7
CAIRDPAGASYEQYF TGTGCCATCAGGGACCCAGCGGGAGCCTCCTACGAGCAGTACTTC TRBD2 TRBV10-3 NA TRBJ2-7
CASRAGAYNEQFF TGTGCCAGCAGGGCGGGGGCCTACAATGAGCAGTTCTTC TRBD2 TRBV25-1 NA TRBJ2-1
CASSLGDYGELFF TGTGCCAGCAGCTTAGGGGACTACGGGGAGCTGTTTTTT TRBD2 TRBV5-6 NA TRBJ2-2
CASSLGGGSNQPQHF TGCGCCAGCAGCTTGGGGGGAGGTAGCAATCAGCCCCAGCATTTT NA TRBV5-1 NA TRBJ1-5
CASSLSESSGTNSYEQYF TGTGCCAGCAGCCTTTCAGAATCGTCCGGGACTAACTCCTACGAGCAGTACTTC TRBD2 TRBV16 NA TRBJ2-7
CASTFNEQFF TGTGCCAGCACTTTCAATGAGCAGTTCTTC NA TRBV7-9 NA TRBJ2-1
CASSLLAGPVSEQYF TGTGCCAGCAGCTTGTTAGCGGGCCCGGTCTCCGAGCAGTACTTC TRBD2 TRBV7-3 once TRBJ2-7
CSVGRGNTIYF TGCAGTGTCGGGAGGGGAAACACCATATATTTT NA TRBV20-1 NA TRBJ1-3
CASSFGDRGAEKLFF TGTGCCAGCAGCTTCGGGGACAGGGGAGCTGAAAAACTGTTTTTT TRBD1 TRBV5-6 NA TRBJ1-4
CASSPGTASNEKLFF TGTGCCAGCAGTCCCGGGACAGCTTCTAATGAAAAACTGTTTTTT TRBD1 TRBV28 NA TRBJ1-4
CASSLEAGTWDTQYF TGCGCCAGCAGCTTGGAAGCGGGAACATGGGATACGCAGTATTTT TRBD2 TRBV5-1 NA TRBJ2-3
CASSKLRSYGYTF TGTGCCAGCTCAAAGCTTCGGTCCTATGGCTACACCTTC NA TRBV5-6 NA TRBJ1-2
CASSPPSSDYGYTF TGTGCCAGCAGCCCACCGAGCTCGGACTATGGCTACACCTTC NA TRBV5-6 NA TRBJ1-2
CASSLPGLAGAGTGELFF TGCGCCAGCAGCTTACCGGGACTAGCGGGAGCCGGCACCGGGGAGCTGTTTTTT TRBD2 TRBV5-1 NA TRBJ2-2
CASSLRGASGNTIYF TGTGCCAGCAGCTTACGGGGGGCCTCTGGAAACACCATATATTTT NA TRBV7-9 NA TRBJ1-3
CASILSGTSTDTQYF TGTGCCAGCATCCTGTCGGGAACTAGTACAGATACGCAGTATTTT NA TRBV7-2 NA TRBJ2-3
CSGCRDSFMNTEAFF TGCAGCGGCTGCCGGGACAGCTTCATGAACACTGAAGCTTTCTTT TRBD1 TRBV29-1 NA TRBJ1-1
CASSPSWNTEAFF TGTGCCAGCAGCCCCAGTTGGAACACTGAAGCTTTCTTT NA TRBV7-3 NA TRBJ1-1
CASSKQGNTEAFF TGCGCCAGCAGTAAGCAGGGGAACACTGAAGCTTTCTTT NA TRBV5-1 few TRBJ1-1
CASSLGGQVEQPQHF TGTGCCAGCAGCTTAGGGGGACAGGTTGAACAGCCCCAGCATTTT TRBD1 TRBV7-2 once TRBJ1-5
CASSYSILAGAYEQYF TGTGCCAGCAGTTACTCGATACTAGCGGGAGCGTACGAGCAGTACTTC TRBD2 TRBV6-6 NA TRBJ2-7
CASSPWTGRNQPQHF TGTGCCAGCAGTCCCTGGACAGGGCGCAATCAGCCCCAGCATTTT TRBD1 TRBV6-1 NA TRBJ1-5
CATSDRGVVPDTIYF TGTGCCACATCGGACAGGGGAGTAGTTCCGGACACCATATATTTT TRBD1 TRBV19 once TRBJ1-3
CASRDRGHYEQYF TGTGCCAGCAGGGACAGGGGGCACTACGAGCAGTACTTC TRBD1 TRBV6-5 NA TRBJ2-7
CASSRDGTALTNEQFF TGTGCCAGCAGCCGCGATGGGACAGCCCTAACCAATGAGCAGTTCTTC TRBD1 TRBV7-3 NA TRBJ2-1
CASSFAQQETQYF TGTGCCAGCAGCTTCGCCCAGCAAGAGACCCAGTACTTC NA TRBV5-4 NA TRBJ2-5
CASSTHGEETRYF TGTGCCAGCAGCACTCATGGGGAGGAGACCCGGTACTTC NA TRBV5-4 NA TRBJ2-5
CASSGQGALTNEKLFF TGTGCCAGCAGCGGTCAGGGGGCATTAACTAATGAAAAACTGTTTTTT TRBD1 TRBV9 NA TRBJ1-4
CASSLYWGSGNTIYF TGTGCCAGCAGTTTATATTGGGGCTCAGGAAACACCATATATTTT NA TRBV27 few TRBJ1-3
CAWLTPHRRRLGSYNEQFF TGTGCCTGGTTGACCCCTCACCGCCGGCGGTTAGGCTCCTACAATGAGCAGTTCTTC NA TRBV30 once TRBJ2-1
CASSLVAGVYNEQFF TGTGCCAGCAGCTTAGTAGCGGGAGTGTACAATGAGCAGTTCTTC TRBD2 TRBV11-2 NA TRBJ2-1
CASSKGQWGDEQYF TGTGCCAGCAGCAAGGGACAGTGGGGGGACGAGCAGTACTTC NA TRBV5-4 NA TRBJ2-7
CASSLGTGGIHEQYF TGCGCCAGCAGCTTGGGGACAGGAGGTATCCACGAGCAGTACTTC TRBD1 TRBV5-1 NA TRBJ2-7
CAWSVGTSGSRGGELFF TGTGCCTGGAGTGTAGGGACTAGCGGGAGTAGAGGCGGGGAGCTGTTTTTT TRBD2 TRBV30 NA TRBJ2-2
CASSKDRGVSSYEQYF TGTGCCAGTAGTAAGGACAGGGGGGTCAGCTCCTACGAGCAGTACTTC TRBD1 TRBV19 NA TRBJ2-7
CASRPGQGTTPLHF TGTGCCAGCCGACCGGGACAGGGCACGACACCCCTCCACTTT TRBD1 TRBV6-1 NA TRBJ1-6
CASSPPGVPYGYTF TGTGCCAGCAGCCCACCCGGGGTGCCATATGGCTACACCTTC NA TRBV7-9 NA TRBJ1-2
CASSSGQNYGYTF TGTGCCAGCAGTTCGGGACAGAACTATGGCTACACCTTC TRBD1 TRBV2 few TRBJ1-2
CASSPTGDGANVLTF TGTGCCAGCAGTCCTACAGGCGACGGGGCCAACGTCCTGACTTTC NA TRBV7-3 NA TRBJ2-6
CASSGYQGGDTDTQYF TGTGCCAGCAGCGGATATCAGGGGGGCGACACAGATACGCAGTATTTT NA TRBV9 NA TRBJ2-3
CASSYNSDREAFF TGTGCCAGCAGCTACAACTCCGACAGAGAAGCTTTCTTT NA TRBV11-3 few TRBJ1-1
CASSAQGASYNEQFF TGTGCCAGCAGCGCACAGGGGGCCTCCTACAATGAGCAGTTCTTC TRBD1 TRBV9 NA TRBJ2-1
CASNGAGELFF TGTGCCAGCAACGGGGCCGGGGAGCTGTTTTTT NA TRBV28 NA TRBJ2-2
CASSKPTRLEGSTEAFF TGTGCCAGCAGCAAACCCACGCGCCTTGAGGGCTCGACTGAAGCTTTCTTT NA TRBV21-1 NA TRBJ1-1